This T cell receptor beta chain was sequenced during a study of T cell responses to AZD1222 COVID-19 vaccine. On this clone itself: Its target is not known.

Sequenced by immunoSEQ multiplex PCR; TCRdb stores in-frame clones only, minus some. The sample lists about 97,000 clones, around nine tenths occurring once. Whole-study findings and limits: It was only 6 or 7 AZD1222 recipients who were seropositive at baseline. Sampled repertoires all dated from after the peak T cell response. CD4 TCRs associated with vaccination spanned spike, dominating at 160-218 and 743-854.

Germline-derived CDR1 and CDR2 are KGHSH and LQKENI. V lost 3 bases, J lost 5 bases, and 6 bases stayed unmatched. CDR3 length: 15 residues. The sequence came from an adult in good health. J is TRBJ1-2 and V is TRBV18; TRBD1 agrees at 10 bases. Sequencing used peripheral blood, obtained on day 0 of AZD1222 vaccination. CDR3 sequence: CASSPGQGMEYGYTF. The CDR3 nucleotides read TGTGCCAGCTCACCGGGACAGGGGATGGAGTATGGCTACACCTTC.